A single sample gave rise to the 22 T cell receptor beta chains below, sequenced in a study of preoperative IRX-2 immunotherapy in early breast cancer (dated by TCRdb to between 2018 and 2021). The meaning of the sample's treatment or condition label: preoperative locoregional IRX-2 cytokine immunotherapy. Library prep was done by the immunoSEQ multiplex PCR assay. The table was pulled from immuneACCESS by TCRdb, which kept in-frame rearrangements only. Such tables lose some clones; where checked, under half of the loss comes from unresolved V genes, and the rest has no known cause. The sample table shows 35,000 to 50,000 clones, and 85% to 95% are seen once. 1.6% of the sample belongs to the ten largest clones. This specimen consisted of tumor tissue, obtained after IRX-2 immunotherapy. The receptor source for this set is a human donor with breast cancer.

The V gene is TRBV19, the J gene TRBJ1-6, with TRBD1 as a possible D gene (6 bases). The V gene lost 7 bases and the J gene lost 6 bases, with 13 bases spanning the gap. CDR3 length equals 14 residues. Germline V gene data show CDR1 as LNHDA and CDR2 as SQIVND (reference sequence). The CDR3 DNA reads as TGTGCCAGTAACGGACAGCGCCTTAATTCACCCCTCCACTTT. This codes for CASNGQRLNSPLHF.

This chain connects TRBV6-1 to TRBJ2-7; 14 bases are a match to TRBD2. Germline CDR1 is MNHNS and CDR2 is SASEGT. This CDR3 comprises 17 residues. V trimming: 2 bases; J trimming: 6 bases; junction bases outside the gene matches: 9. CDR3 loop: CASSERTSGRKSGEQYF. In DNA, the CDR3 is TGTGCCAGCAGTGAAAGGACTAGCGGGAGGAAGTCCGGCGAGCAGTACTTC.

V and J are TRBV21-1 and TRBJ2-5; the table gives TRBD2 as D, unverified against the DNA. TRBV21-1 is a listed pseudogene. CDR3 length equals 17 residues. The CDR3 is CASSKEESGSGRATQYF. The CDR3 DNA follows: TGTGCCAGCAGCAAAGAGGAGAGCGGGAGCGGAAGGGCGACCCAGTACTTC.

This chain joins TRBV11-2 and TRBJ1-1; D call uncertain. This CDR3 has 13 residues. The V gene lost 1 base and the J gene lost 4 bases, with 7 bases spanning the gap. Germline V gene sequence: CDR1 SGHAT, CDR2 FQNNGV. The CDR3 DNA follows: TGTGCCAGCAGCTTAGGTTTTGCCACTGAAGCTTTCTTT. Translating gives CASSLGFATEAFF. The variable domain in full, completed from reference TRBV11-2 and TRBJ1-1, reads EAGVAQSPRYKIIEKRQSVAFWCNPISGHATLYWYQQILGQGPKLLIQFQNNGVVDDSQLPKDRFSAERLKGVDSTLKIQPAKLEDSAVYLCASSLGFATEAFFGQGTRLTVV.

The chain links TRBV28 to TRBJ2-1; a possible D gene is TRBD2 (6 bases). Between the trimmed V and J ends, which lost 0 bases and 7 bases, there was a span of 16 bases. The CDR3 extends over 16 amino acids. The germline CDR1 and CDR2 sequences are MDHEN and SYDVKM. CDR3 amino acids: CASSLWVAELGNEQFF. The DNA of the CDR3 is TGTGCCAGCAGTTTATGGGTAGCGGAGCTGGGGAATGAGCAGTTCTTC.

The gene calls are TRBV19 and TRBJ1-1; tentative D call: TRBD1 (5 bases). CDR1 is LNHDA, CDR2 SQIVND, per germline (reference sequence). The CDR3 length is 13 residues. V lost 2 bases and J 6 bases, leaving 10 bases between the germline ends. Here the CDR3 reads CASSIPDRAEAFF. The CDR3 bases are TGTGCCAGTAGTATACCCGACAGAGCTGAAGCTTTCTTT. Looking up the rest from reference TRBV19 and TRBJ1-1 gives the full variable domain: DGGITQSPKYLFRKEGQNVTLSCEQNLNHDAMYWYRQDPGQGLRLIYYSQIVNDFQKGDIAEGYSVSREKKESFPLTVTSAQKNPTAFYLCASSIPDRAEAFFGQGTRLTVV.

The chain employs TRBV7-7 and TRBJ1-3; D unclear. CDR1 and CDR2 from the germline V gene are SSHAT and FNYEAQ (reference sequence). Trimming removed 6 bases from V and 0 bases from J, with 12 bases in between. The CDR3 is made up of 15 amino acids. CDR3 residues: CASRASLSSGNTIYF. The CDR3 DNA reads TGTGCCAGCAGGGCCTCATTGAGCTCTGGAAACACCATATATTTT.

This chain uses TRBV19 with TRBJ2-7; D gene unclear. The CDR3 covers 15 residues. Trimming removed 6 bases at V and 2 bases at J, with 17 bases between. CDR1 is LNHDA, CDR2 SQIVND, per germline (reference sequence). CDR3 DNA: TGTGCCAGTAGCGTGTTAAGACGGCAGCCCTACGAGCAGTACTTC. It encodes CASSVLRRQPYEQYF.

J is TRBJ1-5 and V is TRBV30; tentative D call: TRBD1 (6 bases). Germline V gene lookup returns CDR1 GTSNPN and CDR2 SVGIG (reference sequence). Trimming took off 3 bases at V and 3 bases at J, with 12 bases between the two ends. The CDR3 extends over 14 amino acids. The CDR3 protein is CAWSLGQPNQPQHF. The CDR3 coding sequence is TGTGCCTGGAGCCTCGGACAGCCCAATCAGCCCCAGCATTTT.

The rearrangement joins TRBV9 to TRBJ2-1; TRBD1 aligns across 7 bases. The germline V gene has CDR1 SGDLS and CDR2 YYNGEE. With V trimmed by 3 bases and J by 4 bases, 7 bases remained unmatched. CDR3 length: 15 amino acids. The CDR3 DNA reads TGTGCCAGCAGCGCCGGGACAGTCTATTACAATGAGCAGTTCTTC. The encoded protein is CASSAGTVYYNEQFF.

The J gene is TRBJ2-3, the V gene TRBV4-3; D is uncertain. Germline V gene sequence: CDR1 LGHNA, CDR2 YSLEER. The CDR3 is 14 residues long. V gave up 1 base and J gave up 4 bases, with 9 bases separating them. The CDR3 coding sequence is TGCGCCAGCAGCCAAGGGACCGCCGCAGATACGCAGTATTTT. It encodes CASSQGTAADTQYF.

The chain recombines TRBV28 with TRBJ2-7, with a possible D match to TRBD2 (6 bases). CDR3 length equals 15 residues. Deletions cut 6 bases from V and 2 bases from J, with 17 bases between. Germline-derived CDR1 and CDR2 are MDHEN and SYDVKM. CDR3 in DNA: TGTGCCAGCAGCCATTATAGCGGCCCGACCTACGAGCAGTACTTC. Translation: CASSHYSGPTYEQYF.

This chain uses TRBV11-2 with TRBJ1-3, with TRBD1 as a possible D gene (5 bases). Per germline, CDR1 SGHAT and CDR2 FQNNGV. CDR3 size: 16 residues. The ends were cut back, 2 bases at V and 3 bases at J, with 14 bases in the middle. In nucleotides, the CDR3 is TGTGCCAGCAGCTTACAGGGCTTTATACTTGGAAACACCATATATTTT. Translating gives CASSLQGFILGNTIYF.

The V call is TRBV18, the J call TRBJ2-2; 10 bases are a match to TRBD1. Losses at the gene ends were 4 bases for V and 1 base for J; bases not matched to a gene: 0. Germline V CDR1 and CDR2: KGHSH, LQKENI. There are 15 residues in the CDR3. The CDR3 reads CASSRTGGNTGELFF. The CDR3 nucleotides read TGTGCCAGCTCACGGACAGGGGGGAACACCGGGGAGCTGTTTTTT.

DNA for the CDR3: TGTGCCAGTAGAAGGGACAGATCGTACCAAGAGACCCAGTACTTC. Encoded protein: CASRRDRSYQETQYF. The chain employs TRBV19 and TRBJ2-5; 7 bases are shared with TRBD1. Germline lookup yields CDR1 LNHDA and CDR2 SQIVND (reference sequence). CDR3 length equals 15 residues. V gave up 6 bases and J gave up 0 bases; unmatched junction bases: 7.

V gene TRBV18 combines with J gene TRBJ2-7; 7 bases line up with TRBD2. The trim removed 1 base at V and 6 bases at J, leaving 0 bases unmatched. Germline V gene sequence: CDR1 KGHSH, CDR2 LQKENI. The CDR3 sequence is 12 residues long. The CDR3 DNA follows: TGTGCCAGCTCACCACGGGAGGGCGAGCAGTACTTC. Its translation is CASSPREGEQYF.

The chain uses TRBV11-2 and TRBJ2-3; TRBD1 matches 8 bases. From germline, CDR1 is SGHAT and CDR2 FQNNGV. J lost 9 bases, V lost 4 bases, and 6 bases had no gene match. This CDR3 has 13 residues. The CDR3 here is CASSYTGGGTQYF. The CDR3 bases are TGTGCCAGCAGCTATACAGGGGGTGGCACGCAGTATTTT.

This clone has more than one count but fewer than ten. This rearrangement joins TRBV5-8 to TRBJ1-5, with a tentative D call TRBD1 (5 bases). Germline V gene lookup returns CDR1 SGHTS and CDR2 YDEGEE. The CDR3 is made up of 15 amino acids. With 3 bases removed from V and 1 base from J, the gap between germline ends came to 11 bases. The CDR3 loop is CASSWGRDSNQPQHF. CDR3 nucleotides: TGTGCCAGCAGCTGGGGCAGGGACAGCAATCAGCCCCAGCATTTT.

The chain has TRBV12-5 and TRBJ2-3, with 9 nucleotides matching TRBD1. CDR3 length equals 15 residues. Germline V lookup: CDR1 LGHNT, CDR2 FRNRAP. V was clipped by 5 bases and J by 4 bases; unmatched bases: 7. The CDR3 is CASGQGQGSPDTQYF. In DNA, the CDR3 is TGTGCTAGTGGTCAAGGACAGGGGAGCCCAGATACGCAGTATTTT.

The CDR3 loop reads CAMGAEPTGELFF. CDR3 coding DNA: TGTGCCATGGGGGCAGAGCCCACCGGGGAGCTGTTTTTT. The gene calls are TRBV5-4 and TRBJ2-2; TRBD1 is a possible D gene (6 bases). V was cut by 9 bases and J by 4 bases, with 13 bases left in between. The germline CDR1 and CDR2 sequences are SGHNT and YYREEE (reference sequence). CDR3 length equals 13 residues.

The chain combines TRBV30 with TRBJ2-5, with D unclear. The CDR3 contains 14 residues. Per the germline V gene, CDR1 is GTSNPN and CDR2 is SVGIG (reference sequence). Trimming shortened V by 0 bases and J by 4 bases, and 12 bases separated the two germline ends. CDR3 in amino acids: CAWSVGPQRETQYF. DNA of the CDR3: TGTGCCTGGAGTGTAGGTCCCCAGCGAGAGACCCAGTACTTC.

In DNA, the CDR3 is TGTGCCAGCAGCCCCTACGGAGGACCCACAGATACGCAGTATTTT. Protein product: CASSPYGGPTDTQYF. The V and J genes are TRBV6-5 and TRBJ2-3, with D possibly matching TRBD2 (5 bases). Looked up from germline, CDR1 is MNHEY and CDR2 is SVGAGI. This CDR3 has 15 residues. Trimming took 6 bases from V and 2 from J, leaving 15 bases between them.